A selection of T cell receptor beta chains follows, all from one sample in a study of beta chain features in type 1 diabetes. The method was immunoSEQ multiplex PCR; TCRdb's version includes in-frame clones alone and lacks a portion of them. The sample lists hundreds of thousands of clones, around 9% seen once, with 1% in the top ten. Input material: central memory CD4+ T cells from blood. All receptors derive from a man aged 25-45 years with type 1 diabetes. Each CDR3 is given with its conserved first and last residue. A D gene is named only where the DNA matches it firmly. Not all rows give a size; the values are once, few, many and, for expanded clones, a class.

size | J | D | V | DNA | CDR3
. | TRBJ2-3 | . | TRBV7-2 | TGTGCCAGCAGCTTCGGGCCCTCCACAGATACGCAGTATTTT | CASSFGPSTDTQYF
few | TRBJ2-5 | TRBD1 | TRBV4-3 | TGCGCCAGCAGCCAAAAAGGACAGGGGGAGACCCAGTACTTC | CASSQKGQGETQYF
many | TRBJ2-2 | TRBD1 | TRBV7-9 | TGTGCCAGCAGATCTACAGGGGTGCGAAGAGGGAACACCGGGGAGCTGTTTTTT | CASRSTGVRRGNTGELFF
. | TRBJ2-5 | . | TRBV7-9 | TGTGCCAGCAGCCAGAGGGCGGAGCAAGAGACCCAGTACTTC | CASSQRAEQETQYF
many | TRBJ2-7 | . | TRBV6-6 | TGTGCCACTTCCGCCCGGGACACCCTTCAAGAGCAGTACTTC | CATSARDTLQEQYF
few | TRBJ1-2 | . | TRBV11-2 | TGTGCCAGCAGCTTAAACACCAAAAGCTCTGGCTACACCTTC | CASSLNTKSSGYTF
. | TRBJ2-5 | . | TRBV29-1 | TGCAGCGTTGAAGATTTGGAGGGATACCAACAAGAGACCCAGTACTTC | CSVEDLEGYQQETQYF
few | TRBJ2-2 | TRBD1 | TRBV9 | TGTGCCAGCAGCGCCGGGACAGGGGGCTACACCGGGGAGCTGTTTTTT | CASSAGTGGYTGELFF
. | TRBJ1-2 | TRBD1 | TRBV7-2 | TGTGCCAGCAGCTTAGCGAGTGGGACAGGGGGAGTATATGGCTACACCTTC | CASSLASGTGGVYGYTF
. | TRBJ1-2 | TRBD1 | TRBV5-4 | TGTGCCAGCAGCCTTGACAGGGTTGATGGCTACACCTTC | CASSLDRVDGYTF
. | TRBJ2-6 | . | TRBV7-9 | TGTGCCAGCAGCTTAGCGCTGGTGGGGGCCAACGTCCTGACTTTC | CASSLALVGANVLTF
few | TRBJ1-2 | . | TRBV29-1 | TGCAGCGTTCTAGAAGGCTACACCTTC | CSVLEGYTF
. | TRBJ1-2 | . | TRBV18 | TGTGCCAGCTCACCACCAGCAGGGTACTATGGCTACACCTTC | CASSPPAGYYGYTF
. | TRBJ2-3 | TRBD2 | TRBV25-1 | TGTGCCAGCAGTGACCTAGCGGGGGACACAGATACGCAGTATTTT | CASSDLAGDTDTQYF
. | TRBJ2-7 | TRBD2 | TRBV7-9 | TGTGCCAGCAGCTTAAACGGTGGGGGAGGGGAGCAGTACTTC | CASSLNGGGGEQYF
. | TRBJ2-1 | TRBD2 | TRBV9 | TGTGCCAGCAGCGTAGGGATTAGCGGGGGGATTTACAATGAGCAGTTCTTC | CASSVGISGGIYNEQFF
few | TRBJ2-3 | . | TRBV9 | TGTGCCAGCAGCGTAGAGACGGTGAGAGATACGCAGTATTTT | CASSVETVRDTQYF
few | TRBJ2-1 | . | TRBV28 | TGTGCCAGCAGTTTAATCGGGTACGAGCAGTTCTTC | CASSLIGYEQFF
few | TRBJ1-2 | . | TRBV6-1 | TGTGCCAGCAGCCGGAACGATAACTATGGCTACACCTTC | CASSRNDNYGYTF
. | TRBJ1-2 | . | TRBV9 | TGTGCCAGCAGCCCGGATGGGGGTCTTCAGGGAGGCTACACCTTC | CASSPDGGLQGGYTF
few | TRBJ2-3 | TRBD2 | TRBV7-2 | TGTGCCAGCAGCTCTAGCGGGGGGGCCAGAGGAGATACGCAGTATTTT | CASSSSGGARGDTQYF
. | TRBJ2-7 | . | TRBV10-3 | TGTGCCACAAACAGGGAATCCTACGAGCAGTACTTC | CATNRESYEQYF
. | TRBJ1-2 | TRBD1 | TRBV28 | TGTGCCAGCAGTCCCGCAGGGGGTGACTATGGCTACACCTTC | CASSPAGGDYGYTF
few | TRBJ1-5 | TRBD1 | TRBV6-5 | TGTGCCAGCACTCCACAGGGGGGGAATCAGCCCCAGCATTTT | CASTPQGGNQPQHF
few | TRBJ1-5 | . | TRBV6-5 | TGTGCCAGCAGCCAAGCGGATAGCAATCAGCCCCAGCATTTT | CASSQADSNQPQHF
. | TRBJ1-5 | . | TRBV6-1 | TGTGCCAGCAGTGACGTCGGGGTTAGCAATCAGCCCCAGCATTTT | CASSDVGVSNQPQHF
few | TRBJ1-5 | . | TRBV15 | TGTGCCACCAGCAGGTACGGTTCGGGCAATCAGCCCCAGCATTTT | CATSRYGSGNQPQHF
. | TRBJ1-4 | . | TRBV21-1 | TGTGCCAGTCTAGAGACAGGGGTTGGTGAAAAACTGTTTTTT | CASLETGVGEKLFF
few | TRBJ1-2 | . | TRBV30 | TGTGCCTGGGGGCAGGGGAACTATGGCTACACCTTC | CAWGQGNYGYTF
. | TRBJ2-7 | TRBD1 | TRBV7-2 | TGTGCCAGCAGCTTAGAGGGACAGGGCGGAGTGTACGAGCAGTACTTC | CASSLEGQGGVYEQYF
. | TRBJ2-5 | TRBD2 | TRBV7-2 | TGTGCCAGCAGCTTAGGACTAGCGGGGGGCCCGGAGGGGACCCAGTACTTC | CASSLGLAGGPEGTQYF
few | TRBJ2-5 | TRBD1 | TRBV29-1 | TGCAGCGTTGAAAACAGGGGTGGACAAGAGACCCAGTACTTC | CSVENRGGQETQYF
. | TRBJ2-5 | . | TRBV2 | TGTGCCAGCAGACAGGGTGAGACCCAGTACTTC | CASRQGETQYF
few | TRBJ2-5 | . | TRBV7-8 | TGTGCCAGCAGTTCCGGGTCCAAAGAGACCCAGTACTTC | CASSSGSKETQYF
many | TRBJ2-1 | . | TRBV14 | TGTGCCAGCAGCCAAGACGCCTACTCCTACAATGAGCAGTTCTTC | CASSQDAYSYNEQFF
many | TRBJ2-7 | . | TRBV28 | TGTGCCAGCAGTCCGCTAGGTCAGCTCACCTACGAGCAGTACTTC | CASSPLGQLTYEQYF
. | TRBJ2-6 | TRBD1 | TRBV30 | TGTGCCTCGGGACAGACAAGCAGCTCTGGGGCCAACGTCCTGACTTTC | CASGQTSSSGANVLTF
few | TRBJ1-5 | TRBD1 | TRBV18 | TGTGCCAGCTCAGCCGACAGGGGCAATCAGCCCCAGCATTTT | CASSADRGNQPQHF
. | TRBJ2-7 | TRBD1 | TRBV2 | TGTGCCAGCAGTGACGAAGTGGGACAGGCCGGCCCGCAGTACTTC | CASSDEVGQAGPQYF
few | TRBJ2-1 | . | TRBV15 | TGTGCCACCAGCAGACCCGTTGGACAGAACAATGAGCAGTTCTTC | CATSRPVGQNNEQFF
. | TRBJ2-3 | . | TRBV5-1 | TGCGCCAGCAGCTCAAGCGATCGAAGCACAGATACGCAGTATTTT | CASSSSDRSTDTQYF
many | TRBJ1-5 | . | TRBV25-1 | TGTGCCAGCAGTGAAGGGGTCAATCAGCCCCAGCATTTT | CASSEGVNQPQHF
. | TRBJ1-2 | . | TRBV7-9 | TGTGCCAGCAGCTTAGACCGCGGGGGTAACTATGGCTACACCTTC | CASSLDRGGNYGYTF
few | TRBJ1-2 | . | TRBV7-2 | TGTGCCAGCAGCTACGATTTAAACTATGGCTACACCTTC | CASSYDLNYGYTF
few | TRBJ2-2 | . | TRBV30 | TGTGCCTGGAGTGTAAGGGGGACCGGCACCGGGGAGCTGTTTTTT | CAWSVRGTGTGELFF
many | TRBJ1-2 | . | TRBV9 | TGTGCCAGCAGCCCTCGTCGGGACGCCTGGGGTGGCTACACCTTC | CASSPRRDAWGGYTF
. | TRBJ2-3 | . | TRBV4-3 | TGCGCCAGCAGCCAGGGTGGAGGACTTATCACAGATACGCAGTATTTT | CASSQGGGLITDTQYF
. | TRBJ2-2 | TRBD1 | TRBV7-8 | TGTGCCAGCAGCTTAGCAGAAGGGGGCGTATCCGGGGAGCTGTTTTTT | CASSLAEGGVSGELFF
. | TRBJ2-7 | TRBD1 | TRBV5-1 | TGCGCCAGCAGCCCCCGAACGATCGGGACAGGGGAGAAGGAGCAGTACTTC | CASSPRTIGTGEKEQYF
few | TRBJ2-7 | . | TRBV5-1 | TGCGCCAGCAGCTTGCGGCAGGGTGTAGGCGAGCAGTACTTC | CASSLRQGVGEQYF
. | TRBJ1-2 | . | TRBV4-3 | TGCGCCAGCAGCCAGGATCTTAGCTATGGCTACACCTTC | CASSQDLSYGYTF
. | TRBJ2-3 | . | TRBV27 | TGTGCCAGCAGGAGAGGGTATAGCACAGATACGCAGTATTTT | CASRRGYSTDTQYF
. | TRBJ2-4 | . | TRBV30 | TGTGCCTGGAGTACAGGGACAGCCAAAAACATTCAGTACTTC | CAWSTGTAKNIQYF
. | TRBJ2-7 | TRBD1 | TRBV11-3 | TGTGCCAGCAGCAGGACAGGATACGAGCAGTACTTC | CASSRTGYEQYF
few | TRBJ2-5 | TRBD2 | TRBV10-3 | TGTGCCATCAGTGTAGGGACTAGCGGGGCCAAAGAGACCCAGTACTTC | CAISVGTSGAKETQYF
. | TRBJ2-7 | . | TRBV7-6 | TGTGCCAGCAGCTCGGGGCGTTTCTACGAGCAGTACTTC | CASSSGRFYEQYF
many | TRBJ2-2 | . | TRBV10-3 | TGTGCCATCAGTGAGTCGAACCAGATCGGGGAGCTGTTTTTT | CAISESNQIGELFF